This T cell receptor (beta chain) is drawn from a study of blood T cell repertoires in COVID-19. Background on the study: Donors in the United States, Italy and Spain gave samples during acute or convalescent COVID-19.

V shed 1 base, J shed 8 bases, and the junction held 5 bases outside the gene matches. The CDR3 runs 14 residues. Per germline, CDR1 SGHNT and CDR2 YYREEE (reference sequence). Some clones are missing from TCRdb's copy, which holds only in-frame ones; the method was immunoSEQ multiplex PCR. The sample shows roughly 70,000 clones, over 80% of them seen only once. This clone has a single count. The sequencing input was peripheral blood. The receptor was derived from a woman of 80 years or more with active COVID-19. The chain combines TRBV5-4 with TRBJ2-1; the match to TRBD2 covers 8 bases. In DNA form, the CDR3 reads TGTGCCAGCAGCTTGCGGACTAGCAACGATGAGCAGTTCTTC. It encodes CASSLRTSNDEQFF.